These 4 T cell receptor beta chains were sequenced from one sample in a study of blood T cell repertoires in COVID-19. The method was immunoSEQ multiplex PCR; TCRdb's version includes in-frame clones alone and lacks a portion of them. The sample includes about 100,000 clones, around 79% seen only once; the top ten take 15% to 20%. Specimen: peripheral blood. These receptors were collected from a woman over 75 with active or convalescent COVID-19.

The rearrangement joins TRBV7-9 to TRBJ2-7, with 8 nucleotides matching TRBD1. The germline V gene encodes CDR1 SEHNR and CDR2 FQNEAQ (reference sequence). The CDR3 runs 14 residues. V lost 0 bases to trimming and J lost 4 bases; unmatched junction nucleotides: 2. CDR3 loop: CASSLAGTGYEQYF. DNA of the CDR3: TGTGCCAGCAGCTTAGCGGGGACAGGATACGAGCAGTACTTC.

This clone was seen just once. This rearrangement joins TRBV19 to TRBJ2-1, with TRBD2 matching 7 bases. The ends lost 0 bases at V and 4 bases at J; junction bases unmatched: 6. Germline V gene data show CDR1 as LNHDA and CDR2 as SQIVND (reference sequence). The CDR3 runs 16 residues. The CDR3 DNA follows: TGTGCCAGTAGTATAGAGGCGGGAGCCAAATACAATGAGCAGTTCTTC. Its protein product is CASSIEAGAKYNEQFF.

This chain connects TRBV29-1 to TRBJ1-2, with D perhaps TRBD1 (5 bases). The germline V gene encodes CDR1 SQVTM and CDR2 ANQGSEA. V dropped 6 bases and J dropped 5 bases, with 16 bases sitting between them. CDR3 length: 13 residues. CDR3 protein: CSVPRGVGYGYTF. As DNA, the CDR3 is TGCAGCGTCCCACGGGGGGTAGGATATGGCTACACCTTC.

About this clone itself: Relative to the germline gene, one junction end is altered; a read error may explain this. The chain recombines TRBV5-1 with TRBJ1-1, with a weak D call TRBD1 (5 bases). The CDR3 totals 13 residues. The germline CDR1 and CDR2 sequences are SGHRS and YFSETQ. CDR3 nucleotide sequence: TGTGCCAGCAGCTTTACAGGGAACACTGAAGCTTTCTTT. Its translation is CASSFTGNTEAFF.